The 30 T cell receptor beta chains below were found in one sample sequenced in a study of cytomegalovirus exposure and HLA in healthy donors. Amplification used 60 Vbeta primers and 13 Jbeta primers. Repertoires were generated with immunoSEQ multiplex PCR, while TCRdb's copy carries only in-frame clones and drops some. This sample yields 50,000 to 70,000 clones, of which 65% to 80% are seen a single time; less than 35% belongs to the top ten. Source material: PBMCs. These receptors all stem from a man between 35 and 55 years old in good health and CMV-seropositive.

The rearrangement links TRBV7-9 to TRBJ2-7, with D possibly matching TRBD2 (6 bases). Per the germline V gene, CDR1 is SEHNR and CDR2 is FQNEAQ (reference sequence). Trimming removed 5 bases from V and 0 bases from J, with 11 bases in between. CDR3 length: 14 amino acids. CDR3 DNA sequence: TGTGCCAGCAGCCCTGGGACTTTCTCCTACGAGCAGTACTTC. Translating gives CASSPGTFSYEQYF. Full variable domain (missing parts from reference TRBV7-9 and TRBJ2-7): DTGVSQNPRHKITKRGQNVTFRCDPISEHNRLYWYRQTLGQGPEFLTYFQNEAQLEKSRLLSDRFSAERPKGSFSTLEIQRTEQGDSAMYLCASSPGTFSYEQYFGPGTRLTVT.

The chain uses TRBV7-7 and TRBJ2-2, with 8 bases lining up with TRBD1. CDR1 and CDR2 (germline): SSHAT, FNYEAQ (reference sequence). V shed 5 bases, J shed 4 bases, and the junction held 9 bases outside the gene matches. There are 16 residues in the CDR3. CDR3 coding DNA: TGTGCCAGCAGCCGCAAGACAGGGGAGAGCACCGGGGAGCTGTTTTTT. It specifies CASSRKTGESTGELFF.

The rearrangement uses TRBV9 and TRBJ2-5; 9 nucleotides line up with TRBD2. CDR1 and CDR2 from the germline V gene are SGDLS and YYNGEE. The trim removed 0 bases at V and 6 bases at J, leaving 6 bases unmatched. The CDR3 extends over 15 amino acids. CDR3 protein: CASSVGAGGPKTQYF. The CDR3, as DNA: TGTGCCAGCAGCGTAGGGGCGGGGGGGCCTAAGACCCAGTACTTC.

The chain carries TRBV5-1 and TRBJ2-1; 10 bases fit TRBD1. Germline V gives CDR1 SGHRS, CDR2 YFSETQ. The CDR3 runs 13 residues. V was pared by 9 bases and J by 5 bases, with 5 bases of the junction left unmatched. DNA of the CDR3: TGCGCCACCGGACAGGGGGATAACAATGAGCAGTTCTTC. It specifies CATGQGDNNEQFF.

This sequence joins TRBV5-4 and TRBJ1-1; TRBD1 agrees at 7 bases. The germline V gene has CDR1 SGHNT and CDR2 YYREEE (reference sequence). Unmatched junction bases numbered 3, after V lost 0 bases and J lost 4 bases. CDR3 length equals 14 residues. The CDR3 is CASSLGQGPTEAFF. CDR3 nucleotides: TGTGCCAGCAGCTTGGGACAGGGACCCACTGAAGCTTTCTTT.

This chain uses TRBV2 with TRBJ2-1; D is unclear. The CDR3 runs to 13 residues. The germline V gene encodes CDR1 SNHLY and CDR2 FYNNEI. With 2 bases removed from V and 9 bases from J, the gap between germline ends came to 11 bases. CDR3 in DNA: TGTGCCAGCAGTGAAAGGTGGAGAAGTGAGCAGTTCTTC. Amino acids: CASSERWRSEQFF.

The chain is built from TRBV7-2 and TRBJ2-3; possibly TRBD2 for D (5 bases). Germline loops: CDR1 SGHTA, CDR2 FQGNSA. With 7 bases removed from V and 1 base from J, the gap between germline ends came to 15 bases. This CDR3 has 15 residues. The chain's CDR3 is CASIKRFGGTDTQYF. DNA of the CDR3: TGTGCCAGCATCAAGAGGTTCGGGGGCACAGATACGCAGTATTTT.

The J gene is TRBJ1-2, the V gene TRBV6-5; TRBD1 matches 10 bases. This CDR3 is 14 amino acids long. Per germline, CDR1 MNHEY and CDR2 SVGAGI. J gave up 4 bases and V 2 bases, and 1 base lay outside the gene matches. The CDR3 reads CASSYRTGGYGYTF. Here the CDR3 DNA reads TGTGCCAGCAGTTACCGGACAGGGGGCTATGGCTACACCTTC.

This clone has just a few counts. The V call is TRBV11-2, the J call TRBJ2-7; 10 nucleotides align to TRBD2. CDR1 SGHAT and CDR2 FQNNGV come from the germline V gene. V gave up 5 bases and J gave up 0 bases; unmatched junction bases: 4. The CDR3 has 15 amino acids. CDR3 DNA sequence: TGTGCCAGCAGCCTCGGACTAGCGGTCTCCTACGAGCAGTACTTC. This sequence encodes CASSLGLAVSYEQYF.

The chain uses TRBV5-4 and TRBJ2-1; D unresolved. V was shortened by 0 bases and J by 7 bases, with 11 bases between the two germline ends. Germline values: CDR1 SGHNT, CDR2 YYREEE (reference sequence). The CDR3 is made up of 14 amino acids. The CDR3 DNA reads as TGTGCCAGCAGCTTGGTTTCGACTGGGAATGAGCAGTTCTTC. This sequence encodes CASSLVSTGNEQFF.

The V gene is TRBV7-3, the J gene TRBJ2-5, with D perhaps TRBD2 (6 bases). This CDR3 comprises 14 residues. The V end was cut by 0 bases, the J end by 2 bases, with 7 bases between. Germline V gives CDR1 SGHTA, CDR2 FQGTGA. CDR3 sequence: CASSLTRGQETQYF. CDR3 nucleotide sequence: TGTGCCAGCAGCTTAACCCGGGGGCAAGAGACCCAGTACTTC.

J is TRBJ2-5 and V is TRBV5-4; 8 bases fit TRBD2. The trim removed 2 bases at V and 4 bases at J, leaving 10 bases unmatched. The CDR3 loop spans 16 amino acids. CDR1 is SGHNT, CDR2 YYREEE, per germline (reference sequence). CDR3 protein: CASSLANGGAGETQYF. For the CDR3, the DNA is TGTGCCAGCAGCTTAGCGAACGGGGGGGCCGGAGAGACCCAGTACTTC.

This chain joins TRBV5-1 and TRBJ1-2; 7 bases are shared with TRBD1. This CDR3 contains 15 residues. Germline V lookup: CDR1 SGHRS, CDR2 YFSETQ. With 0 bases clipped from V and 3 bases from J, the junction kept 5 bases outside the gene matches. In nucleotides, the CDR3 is TGCGCCAGCAGCTTGGAAACAGGGGAGGACTATGGCTACACCTTC. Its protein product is CASSLETGEDYGYTF.

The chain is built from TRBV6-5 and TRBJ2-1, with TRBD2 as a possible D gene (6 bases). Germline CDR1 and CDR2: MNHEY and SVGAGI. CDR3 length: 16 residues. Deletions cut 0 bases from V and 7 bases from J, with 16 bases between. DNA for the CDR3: TGTGCCAGCAGTTACTCCGGGCGGGGTGCGGGGAATGAGCAGTTCTTC. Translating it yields CASSYSGRGAGNEQFF.

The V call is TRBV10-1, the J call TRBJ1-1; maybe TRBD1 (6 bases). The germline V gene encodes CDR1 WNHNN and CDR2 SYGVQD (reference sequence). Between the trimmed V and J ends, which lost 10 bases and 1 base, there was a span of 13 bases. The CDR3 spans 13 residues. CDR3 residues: CATRGGPNTEAFF. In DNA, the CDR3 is TGCGCCACCCGGGGGGGGCCGAACACTGAAGCTTTCTTT.

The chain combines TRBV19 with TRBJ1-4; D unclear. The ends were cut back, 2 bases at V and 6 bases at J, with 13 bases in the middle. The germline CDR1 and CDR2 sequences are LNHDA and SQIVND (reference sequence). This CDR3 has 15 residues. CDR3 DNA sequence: TGTGCCAGTAGTATAACAGTGGGCTTCTATGAAAAACTGTTTTTT. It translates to CASSITVGFYEKLFF.

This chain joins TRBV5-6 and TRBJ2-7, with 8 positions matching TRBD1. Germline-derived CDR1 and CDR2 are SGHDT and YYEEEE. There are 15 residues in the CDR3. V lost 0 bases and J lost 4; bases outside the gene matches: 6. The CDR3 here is CASSLADRAGYEQYF. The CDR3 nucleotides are TGTGCCAGCAGCTTGGCGGACAGGGCCGGTTACGAGCAGTACTTC.

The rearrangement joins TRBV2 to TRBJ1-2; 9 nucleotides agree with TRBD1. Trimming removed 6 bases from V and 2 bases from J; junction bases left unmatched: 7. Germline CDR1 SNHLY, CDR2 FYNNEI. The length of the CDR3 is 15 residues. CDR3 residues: CASRYGTGINYGYTF. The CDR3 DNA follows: TGTGCCAGCAGATATGGGACAGGGATAAACTATGGCTACACCTTC.

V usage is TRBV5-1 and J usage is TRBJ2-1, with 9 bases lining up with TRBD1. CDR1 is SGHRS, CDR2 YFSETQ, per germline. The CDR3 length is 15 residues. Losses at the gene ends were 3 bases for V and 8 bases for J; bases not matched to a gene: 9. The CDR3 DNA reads TGCGCCAGCAGCTATACGGGACAGGGAACCCATGAGCAGTTCTTC. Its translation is CASSYTGQGTHEQFF.

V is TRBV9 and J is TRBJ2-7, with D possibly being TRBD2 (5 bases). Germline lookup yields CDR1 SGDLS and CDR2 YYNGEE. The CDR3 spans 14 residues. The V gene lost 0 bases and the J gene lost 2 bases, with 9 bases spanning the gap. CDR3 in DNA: TGTGCCAGCAGCGTAGGGACTGAGACCTACGAGCAGTACTTC. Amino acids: CASSVGTETYEQYF.

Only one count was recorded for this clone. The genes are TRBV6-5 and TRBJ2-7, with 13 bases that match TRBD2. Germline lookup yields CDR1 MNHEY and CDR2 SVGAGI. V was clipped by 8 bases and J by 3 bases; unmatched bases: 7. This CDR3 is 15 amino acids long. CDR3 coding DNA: TGTGCCAGCGCTAGAGGGACTAGCGGGGACTACGAGCAGTACTTC. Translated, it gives CASARGTSGDYEQYF.

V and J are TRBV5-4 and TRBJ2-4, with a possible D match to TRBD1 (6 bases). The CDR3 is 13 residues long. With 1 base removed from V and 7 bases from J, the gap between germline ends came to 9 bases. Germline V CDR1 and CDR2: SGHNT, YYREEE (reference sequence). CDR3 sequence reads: CASSLYTGNIQYF. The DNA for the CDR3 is TGTGCCAGCAGCTTGTATACAGGGAACATTCAGTACTTC.

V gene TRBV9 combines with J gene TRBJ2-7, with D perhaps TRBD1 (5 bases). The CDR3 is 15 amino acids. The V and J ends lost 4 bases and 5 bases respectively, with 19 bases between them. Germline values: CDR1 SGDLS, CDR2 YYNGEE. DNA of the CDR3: TGTGCCAGCAGCACCTATCAGGCAGGGTCGAACGAGCAGTACTTC. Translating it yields CASSTYQAGSNEQYF.

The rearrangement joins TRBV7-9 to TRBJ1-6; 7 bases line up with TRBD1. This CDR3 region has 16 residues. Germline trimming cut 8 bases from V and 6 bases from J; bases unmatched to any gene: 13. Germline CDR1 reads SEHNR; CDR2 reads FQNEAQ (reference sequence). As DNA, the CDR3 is TGTGCCAGCGAGGAAAGAGGCGGGACAGTTAATTCACCCCTCCACTTT. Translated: CASEERGGTVNSPLHF.

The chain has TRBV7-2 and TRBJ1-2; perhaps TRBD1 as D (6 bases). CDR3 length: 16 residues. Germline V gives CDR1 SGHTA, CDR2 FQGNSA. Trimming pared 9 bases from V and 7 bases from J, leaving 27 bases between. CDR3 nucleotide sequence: TGTGCCAGTTCCCTTAATGACGGCAGGGGTTTGAGTGGCTACACCTTC. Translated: CASSLNDGRGLSGYTF.

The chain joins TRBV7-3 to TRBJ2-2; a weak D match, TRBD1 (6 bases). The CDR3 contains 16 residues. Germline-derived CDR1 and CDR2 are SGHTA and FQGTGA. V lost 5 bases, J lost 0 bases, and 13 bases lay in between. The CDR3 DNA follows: TGTGCCAGCAGCGCCCGGACAGCCACGAACACCGGGGAGCTGTTTTTT. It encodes CASSARTATNTGELFF.

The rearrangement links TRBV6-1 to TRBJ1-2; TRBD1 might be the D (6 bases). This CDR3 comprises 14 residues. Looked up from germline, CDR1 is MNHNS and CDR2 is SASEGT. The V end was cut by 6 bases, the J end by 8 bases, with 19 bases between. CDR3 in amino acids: CASRWSGALDGYTF. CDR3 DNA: TGTGCCAGCAGGTGGTCAGGGGCGCTCGACGGCTACACCTTC.

In DNA form, the CDR3 reads TGTGCCAGCAGTTTTCGGACTAGCGGGCGAGATGAGCAGTTCTTC. Translation gives CASSFRTSGRDEQFF. V is TRBV6-1 and J is TRBJ2-1, with 11 bases identical to TRBD2. The V segment lost 5 bases and the J segment 8 bases; nucleotides outside the gene matches: 8. Germline loops: CDR1 MNHNS, CDR2 SASEGT. The CDR3 loop spans 15 amino acids.

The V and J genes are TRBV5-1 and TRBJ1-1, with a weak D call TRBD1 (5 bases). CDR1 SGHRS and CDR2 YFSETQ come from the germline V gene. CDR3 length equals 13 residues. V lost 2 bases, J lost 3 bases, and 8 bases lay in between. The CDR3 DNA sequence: TGCGCCAGCAGCTTTTCCAGGGACACTGAAGCTTTCTTT. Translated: CASSFSRDTEAFF.

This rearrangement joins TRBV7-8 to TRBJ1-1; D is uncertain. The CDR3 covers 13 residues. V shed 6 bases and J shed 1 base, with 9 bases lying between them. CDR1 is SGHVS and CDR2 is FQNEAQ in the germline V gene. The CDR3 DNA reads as TGTGCCAGCAGGTATGGAGCGAACACTGAAGCTTTCTTT. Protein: CASRYGANTEAFF. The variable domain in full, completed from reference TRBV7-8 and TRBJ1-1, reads GAGVSQSPRYKVAKRGQDVALRCDPISGHVSLFWYQQALGQGPEFLTYFQNEAQLDKSGLPSDRFFAERPEGSVSTLKIQRTQQEDSAVYLCASRYGANTEAFFGQGTRLTVV.